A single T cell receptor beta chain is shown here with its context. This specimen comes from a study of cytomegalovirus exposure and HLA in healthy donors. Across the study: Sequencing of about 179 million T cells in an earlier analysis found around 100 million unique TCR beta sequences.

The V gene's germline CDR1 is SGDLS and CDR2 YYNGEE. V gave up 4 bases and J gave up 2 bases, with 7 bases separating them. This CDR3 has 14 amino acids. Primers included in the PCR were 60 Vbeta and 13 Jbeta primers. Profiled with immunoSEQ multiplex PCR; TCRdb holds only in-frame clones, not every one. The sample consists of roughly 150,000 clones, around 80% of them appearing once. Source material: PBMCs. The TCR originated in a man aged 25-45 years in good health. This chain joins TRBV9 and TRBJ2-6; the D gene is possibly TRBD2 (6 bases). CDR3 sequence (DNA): TGTGCCAGCAGCCAGCGGGCTGGGGCCAACGTCCTGACTTTC. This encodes CASSQRAGANVLTF.